The sequence of this T cell receptor beta chain was determined in a study of vaccination and CD4 T cells after COVID-19. The treatment is: roughly ten-day PBMC culture with coronavirus spike peptide pools or control peptides (ViraFEST assay). As concerns this clonotype: The target antigen is unknown.

Sequenced with the Oncomine TCR Beta short-read assay was DNA taken from cultured CD4+ T cells. TCRdb redid the calling of the PCR reads with MiXCR, one entry per CDR3 protein. In the table there are just under 20,000 distinct CDR3 sequences, approximately 26% of which are singletons. Sequencing was carried out using cultured CD4+ T cells from blood. The clonotype was recovered from a human donor with COVID-19.

The CDR3 protein is CASSSPGGAGKLFF. As DNA, the CDR3 is TGTGCCAGCAGTTCCCCCGGCGGCGCGGGAAAACTGTTTTTT. The rearrangement links TRBV6-5 to TRBJ1-4; D gene unclear. The CDR3 length is 14 residues. CDR1 is MNHEY, CDR2 SVGAGI, per germline. The V end was cut by 4 bases, the J end by 10 bases, with 16 bases between.